This TCR beta chain was recorded in a study of blood T cell repertoires in COVID-19. Generated by immunoSEQ multiplex PCR, the TCRdb table keeps only in-frame clones and is missing some. The sample holds 220,000 or so clones, about 93% seen once. V was clipped by 2 bases and J by 8 bases; unmatched bases: 4. Germline assignment: CDR1 SGHRS and CDR2 YFSETQ. CDR3 length: 13 amino acids. J is TRBJ1-2 and V is TRBV5-1, with 9 bases aligning to TRBD1. This TCR came from a man aged 60 to 69 with COVID-19, enrolled during active disease. Source material: peripheral blood. CDR3 sequence reads: CASSFGQGNGYTF. The CDR3 nucleotides are TGCGCCAGCAGCTTTGGACAGGGGAACGGCTACACCTTC.